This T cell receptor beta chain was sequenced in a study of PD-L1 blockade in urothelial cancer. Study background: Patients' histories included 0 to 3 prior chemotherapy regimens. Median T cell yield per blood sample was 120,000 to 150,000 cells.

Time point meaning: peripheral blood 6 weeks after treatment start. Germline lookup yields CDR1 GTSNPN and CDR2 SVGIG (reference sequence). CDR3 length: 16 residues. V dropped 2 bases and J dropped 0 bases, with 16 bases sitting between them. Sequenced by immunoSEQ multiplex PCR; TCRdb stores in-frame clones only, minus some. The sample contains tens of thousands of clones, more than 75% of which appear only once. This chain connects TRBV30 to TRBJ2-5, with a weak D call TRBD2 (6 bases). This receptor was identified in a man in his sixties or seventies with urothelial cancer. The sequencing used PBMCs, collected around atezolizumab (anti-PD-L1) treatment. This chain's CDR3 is CAWSRGERAYQETQYF. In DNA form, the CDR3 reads TGTGCCTGGAGTAGGGGAGAGCGGGCGTACCAAGAGACCCAGTACTTC.